One and the same sample provided the 19 T cell receptor beta chains below, sequenced in a study of T-cell memory formation after mild COVID-19. TCRdb called the 5' RACE reads again in MiXCR, with one record for every CDR3 protein. The sample lists roughly 560,000 distinct CDR3 sequences, around 21% occurring once. Sequenced material: PBMCs or a T cell subset sorted from them (not recorded which). These receptors originate from an adult woman who had mild COVID-19 (a few samples of this study predate the infection). Cell type and time point are not known.

The rearrangement links TRBV7-9 to TRBJ2-6; D is unclear. V lost 5 bases and J 0 bases, leaving 14 bases between the germline ends. The CDR3 sequence is 17 residues long. Looked up from germline, CDR1 is SEHNR and CDR2 is FQNEAQ (reference sequence). The CDR3 bases are TGTGCCAGCAGCCGAGACCGGACGGGCTCTGGGGCCAACGTCCTGACTTTC. It translates to CASSRDRTGSGANVLTF.

As DNA, the CDR3 is TGCAGCGTTGGGGGACAGGGGGCCCAAGGCTACACCTTC. Its translation is CSVGGQGAQGYTF. This chain uses TRBV29-1 with TRBJ1-2; 12 bases fit TRBD1. CDR1 is SQVTM, CDR2 ANQGSEA, per germline. This CDR3 is 13 amino acids long. After removal of 4 bases from V and 8 bases from J, the junction contained 5 bases not matched to a gene.

The V gene is TRBV19, the J gene TRBJ2-1; 8 bases line up with TRBD2. This CDR3 spans 16 amino acids. With 5 bases clipped from V and 4 bases from J, the junction kept 10 bases outside the gene matches. Germline CDR1 reads LNHDA; CDR2 reads SQIVND (reference sequence). The CDR3 DNA reads TGTGCCAGTAGTTCCCCTAGCGGGCTGAGATACAATGAGCAGTTCTTC. It encodes CASSSPSGLRYNEQFF.

The sample holds a few counts of this clonotype. This chain links TRBV5-4 with TRBJ1-1; D ambiguous. Germline assignment: CDR1 SGHNT and CDR2 YYREEE (reference sequence). CDR3 length equals 14 residues. Trimming stripped 4 bases from V and 0 bases from J, with 10 bases between. The CDR3 bases are TGTGCCAGCAGCCAACAGCGGGTGAACACTGAAGCTTTCTTT. Amino acids: CASSQQRVNTEAFF.

This clonotype was counted only a few times. The chain joins TRBV5-1 to TRBJ1-1, with D possibly matching TRBD1 (5 bases). The CDR3 covers 11 residues. With 4 bases removed from V and 5 bases from J, the gap between germline ends came to 6 bases. CDR1 SGHRS and CDR2 YFSETQ come from the germline V gene. CDR3 DNA: TGCGCCAGCAGCAAGGGGACTGAAGCTTTCTTT. It is translated as CASSKGTEAFF.

The V and J genes are TRBV20-1 and TRBJ2-7, with TRBD2 matching 14 bases. After removal of 2 bases from V and 7 bases from J, the junction contained 10 bases not matched to a gene. CDR1 and CDR2 from the germline V gene are DFQATT and SNEGSKA (reference sequence). This CDR3 has 16 amino acids. The CDR3 is CSARTTSGGASVEQYF. CDR3 in DNA: TGCAGTGCTAGAACGACTAGCGGGGGGGCATCGGTTGAGCAGTACTTC.

The chain uses TRBV7-9 and TRBJ2-3; 10 bases match TRBD2. CDR1 is SEHNR, CDR2 FQNEAQ, per germline (reference sequence). V shed 4 bases, J shed 5 bases, and the junction held 12 bases outside the gene matches. This CDR3 spans 17 amino acids. CDR3 sequence: CASSSTRASGGGDTQYF. In DNA form, the CDR3 reads TGTGCCAGCAGCTCTACCAGGGCTAGCGGGGGAGGAGATACGCAGTATTTT.

This clonotype was seen only a few times. The V call is TRBV4-1, the J call TRBJ1-3; a possible D gene is TRBD1 (5 bases). The CDR3 spans 17 residues. In germline, CDR1 is MGHRA, CDR2 YSYEKL. Trimming stripped 4 bases from V and 1 base from J, with 17 bases between. This CDR3 reads CASSRLPQGFSGNTIYF. The CDR3 coding sequence is TGCGCCAGCAGCCGCCTCCCTCAGGGTTTTTCTGGAAACACCATATATTTT.

This rearrangement joins TRBV3-1 to TRBJ1-2, with TRBD1 identical over 8 bases. Germline V lookup: CDR1 LGHDT, CDR2 YNNKEL (reference sequence). Unmatched junction bases numbered 9, after V lost 4 bases and J lost 8 bases. This CDR3 is 14 amino acids long. The CDR3 DNA sequence: TGTGCCAGCAGCCGCCTGACAGGGGAGAAAGGCTACACCTTC. Protein sequence: CASSRLTGEKGYTF.

This chain links TRBV12-3 or TRBV12-4 with TRBJ2-2; TRBD2 matches at 8 bases. Trimming took 5 bases from V and 5 from J; bases not matched to a gene: 10. The CDR3 loop spans 16 amino acids. This chain's CDR3 is CASSPGGGRYTGELFF. The DNA of the CDR3 is TGTGCCAGCAGTCCCGGGGGGGGCCGGTATACCGGGGAGCTGTTTTTT.

CDR3 nucleotides: TGCGCCAGCAGGGGACTAGAGGTTGGTGGTACGCAGTATTTT. It is translated as CASRGLEVGGTQYF. This chain uses TRBV5-1 with TRBJ2-3; TRBD2 agrees at 8 bases. With 5 bases clipped from V and 8 bases from J, the junction kept 10 bases outside the gene matches. Germline V gene lookup returns CDR1 SGHRS and CDR2 YFSETQ. The CDR3 extends over 14 amino acids.

The genes are TRBV18 and TRBJ2-7; D not resolved. The germline V and J ends were trimmed by 3 bases and 6 bases, with 15 bases remaining between them. Germline V lookup: CDR1 KGHSH, CDR2 LQKENI. This CDR3 has 14 amino acids. The CDR3 reads CASSPQNSIFEQYF. In DNA form, the CDR3 reads TGTGCCAGCTCACCGCAAAACTCAATCTTCGAGCAGTACTTC.

This clonotype showed up just a few times. The chain employs TRBV4-1 and TRBJ2-1; the D call may be TRBD1 or TRBD2 (5 bases each). This CDR3 contains 15 residues. Per germline, CDR1 MGHRA and CDR2 YSYEKL. The germline V and J ends were trimmed by 0 bases and 6 bases, with 12 bases remaining between them. CDR3 in amino acids: CASSQERGITNEQFF. Written as DNA, the CDR3 is TGCGCCAGCAGCCAAGAGAGGGGTATTACCAATGAGCAGTTCTTC.

The chain recombines TRBV24-1 with TRBJ2-2; a weak D match, TRBD1 (5 bases). V gave up 0 bases and J gave up 2 bases, with 9 bases separating them. CDR1 and CDR2 (germline): KGHDR, SFDVKD. The CDR3 loop spans 16 amino acids. The CDR3 bases are TGTGCCACCAGTGATTTGCGGACACAAAACACCGGGGAGCTGTTTTTT. It yields the protein CATSDLRTQNTGELFF.

The CDR3 nucleotides are TGTGCCATCAGTCCCCAGACTAGCGGGAGCTACAATGAGCAGTTCTTC. Its protein product is CAISPQTSGSYNEQFF. This chain joins TRBV10-3 and TRBJ2-1; 12 bases agree with TRBD2. Unmatched junction bases numbered 5, after V lost 5 bases and J lost 3 bases. Per the germline V gene, CDR1 is ENHRY and CDR2 is SYGVKD. This CDR3 is built from 16 residues.

V and J are TRBV5-6 and TRBJ2-5, with 10 bases fitting TRBD1. The junction had 8 bases not matched to a gene; V was cut back by 4 bases and J by 5 bases. The CDR3 consists of 15 residues. Germline V gene data show CDR1 as SGHDT and CDR2 as YYEEEE. DNA for the CDR3: TGTGCCAGCAGCCTGCCGACAGGGGGCGACGAGACCCAGTACTTC. Protein sequence: CASSLPTGGDETQYF.

V gene TRBV29-1 combines with J gene TRBJ2-5; D might be TRBD1 or TRBD2, each matching 5 bases. Trimming cost V 0 bases and J 3 bases, with 11 bases left between them. The CDR3 runs to 14 residues. Germline loops: CDR1 SQVTM, CDR2 ANQGSEA. CDR3 in DNA: TGCAGCGTTGAAGATGGGACGGCTAAAGAGACCCAGTACTTC. It codes for CSVEDGTAKETQYF.

Many counts were recorded for this clonotype. V and J are TRBV7-9 and TRBJ1-3; weak D call: TRBD1 (5 bases). V was cut by 5 bases and J by 4 bases, with 18 bases left in between. The V gene's germline CDR1 is SEHNR and CDR2 FQNEAQ (reference sequence). This CDR3 region has 16 residues. Here the CDR3 DNA reads TGTGCCAGCAGCCATACACAGGCGTCGGCGGGAAACACCATATATTTT. Its protein is CASSHTQASAGNTIYF.

The chain is built from TRBV4-2 and TRBJ1-2; unclear D gene. Per germline, CDR1 LGHNA and CDR2 YNFKEQ. The V end lost 5 bases, the J end lost 4 bases, and 11 bases lay between the germline ends. CDR3 size: 13 residues. CDR3 in DNA: TGTGCCAGCAGCAGAGAGGTAACCTATGGCTACACCTTC. It is translated as CASSREVTYGYTF.